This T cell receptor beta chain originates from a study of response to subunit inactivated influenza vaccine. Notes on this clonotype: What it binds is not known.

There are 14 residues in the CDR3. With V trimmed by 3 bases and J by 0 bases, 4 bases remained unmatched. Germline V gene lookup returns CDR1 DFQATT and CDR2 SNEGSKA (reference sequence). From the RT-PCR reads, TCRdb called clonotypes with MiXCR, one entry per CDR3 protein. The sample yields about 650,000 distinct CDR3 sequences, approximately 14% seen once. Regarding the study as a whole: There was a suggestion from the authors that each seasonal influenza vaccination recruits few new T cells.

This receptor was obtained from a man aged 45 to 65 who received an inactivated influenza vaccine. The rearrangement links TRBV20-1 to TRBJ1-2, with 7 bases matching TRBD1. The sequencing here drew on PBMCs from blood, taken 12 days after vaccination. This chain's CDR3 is CSARNRGPNYGYTF. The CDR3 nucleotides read TGCAGTGCTAGGAACAGGGGACCTAACTATGGCTACACCTTC.